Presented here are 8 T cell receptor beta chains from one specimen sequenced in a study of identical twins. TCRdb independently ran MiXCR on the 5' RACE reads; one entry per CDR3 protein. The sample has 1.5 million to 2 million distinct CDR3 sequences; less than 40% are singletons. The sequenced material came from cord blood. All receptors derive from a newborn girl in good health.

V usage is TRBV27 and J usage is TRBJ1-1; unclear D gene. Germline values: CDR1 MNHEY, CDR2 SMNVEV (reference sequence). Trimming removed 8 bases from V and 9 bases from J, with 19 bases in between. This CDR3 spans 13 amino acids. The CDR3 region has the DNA TGTGCCAGCCTGGATGTCGATGTCCCCAAAGCTTTCTTT. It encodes CASLDVDVPKAFF.

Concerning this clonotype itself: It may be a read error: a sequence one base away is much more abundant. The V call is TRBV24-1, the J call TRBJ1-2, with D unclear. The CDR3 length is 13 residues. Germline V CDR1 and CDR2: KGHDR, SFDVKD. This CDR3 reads CVTSDYARSGYTF. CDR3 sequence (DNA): TGTGTCACCAGTGATTATGCGCGAAGTGGCTACACCTTC.

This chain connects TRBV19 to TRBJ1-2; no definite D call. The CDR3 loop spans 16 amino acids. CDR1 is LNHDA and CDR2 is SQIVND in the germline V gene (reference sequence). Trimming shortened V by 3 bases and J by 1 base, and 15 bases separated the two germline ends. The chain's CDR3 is CASSIGRRTFNYGYTF. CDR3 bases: TGTGCCAGTAGTATTGGGCGGCGGACTTTTAACTATGGCTACACCTTC.

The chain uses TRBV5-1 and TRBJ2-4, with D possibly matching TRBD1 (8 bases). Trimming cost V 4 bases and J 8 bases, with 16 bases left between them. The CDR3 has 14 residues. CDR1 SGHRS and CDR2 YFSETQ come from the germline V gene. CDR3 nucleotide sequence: TGCGCCAGCAGCCGCGACAGGGGAGGGGACATTCAGTACTTC. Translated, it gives CASSRDRGGDIQYF.

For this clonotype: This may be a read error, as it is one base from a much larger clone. The CDR3: CASSLTTSGSRSNEQYF. For the CDR3, the DNA is TGTGCCAGCAGCTTAACGACTAGCGGGAGCAGGTCAAATGAGCAGTACTTC. The chain employs TRBV7-2 and TRBJ2-5; TRBD2 matches at 12 bases. Germline V CDR1 and CDR2: SGHTA, FQGNSA. The V segment lost 2 bases and the J segment 11 bases; nucleotides outside the gene matches: 15. The CDR3 is made up of 17 amino acids.

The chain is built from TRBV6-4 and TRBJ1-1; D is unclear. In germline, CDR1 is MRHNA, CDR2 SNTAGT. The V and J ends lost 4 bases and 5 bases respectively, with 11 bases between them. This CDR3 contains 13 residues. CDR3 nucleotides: TGTGCCAGCAGTGGTCACGGGAGGACTGAAGCTTTCTTT. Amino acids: CASSGHGRTEAFF.

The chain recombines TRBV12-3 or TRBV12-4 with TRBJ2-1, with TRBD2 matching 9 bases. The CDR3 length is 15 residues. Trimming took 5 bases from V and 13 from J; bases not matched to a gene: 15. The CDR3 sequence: CASSPGASGDGTQFF. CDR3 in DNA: TGTGCCAGCAGTCCCGGGGCTAGCGGGGATGGGACCCAGTTCTTC.

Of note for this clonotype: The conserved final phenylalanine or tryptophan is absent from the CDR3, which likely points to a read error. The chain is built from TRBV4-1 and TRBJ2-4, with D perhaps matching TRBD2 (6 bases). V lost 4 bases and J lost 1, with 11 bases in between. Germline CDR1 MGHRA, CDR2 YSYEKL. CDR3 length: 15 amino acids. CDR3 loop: CASSRHSGAKNIQYV. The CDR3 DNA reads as TGCGCCAGCAGCCGTCATAGCGGTGCCAAAAACATTCAGTACGTC.